What follows describes a single TCR beta chain. The table lists this clone with many counts. Its antigen is currently not known. No per-base quality is available; no much larger clone lies one base away. For CDR1 and CDR2, the germline V gene lists SGHVS and FQNEAQ. Taken from cysteine to phenylalanine, the CDR3 has 16 residues. Just CDR3 DNA is preserved here, 48 bases in frame from base 1. For this chain, trimming is 1 base at the V end and 0 bases at the J end, and the number of junction bases without a gene match is 3. The data derive from a study of PD-1 blockade in classical Hodgkin lymphoma (dated by TCRdb to about 2020). For the study in its entirety: Nivolumab dosing was 3 mg/kg intravenously every 2 weeks, continuing until either disease progression or unacceptable toxicity. A peripheral blood immune signature of response to PD-1 blockade in classical Hodgkin lymphoma was defined using TCR beta sequencing and CyTOF.

The time point label, as the study defines it: cycle 4 day 1 (C4D1), after 5 to 7 weeks of nivolumab. All trial patients had relapsed after autologous stem cell transplantation, with cohorts A, B and C differing in prior brentuximab vedotin exposure. The trial cohort included roughly 60 patients with relapsed/refractory classical Hodgkin lymphoma, and each patient had a best overall response of complete response, partial response or progressive disease. In the multi-cohort phase II CheckMate 205 trial, trial patients received single-agent nivolumab. Best overall response was determined by an independent review committee according to the 2007 International Working Group response criteria. PBMCs from the trial were collected at three points: immediately before nivolumab initiation (C1D1), and during therapy at cycle 2 day 1 and cycle 4 day 1. Peripheral blood was collected in 8 mL Vacutainer Cell Preparation Tubes, from which PBMCs were isolated by centrifugation and then cryopreserved.

What the research found in general, with its limitations: The study covered only a single clinical trial cohort, and the causes of the repertoire differences, possibly disease activity or prior therapy, were still not defined. CD4+ but not CD8+ TCR diversity rose significantly by C4D1 (p=0.0027 vs p=0.16), most apparent in complete responders (p=0.02). Among trial patients, those achieving complete response had baseline diversity similar to that of newly diagnosed patients, while diversity was significantly lower in partial responders and progressors. Patients starting nivolumab less than 1 year after ASCT had lower diversity and were excluded from later analyses to avoid confounding by immune reconstitution. Newly diagnosed patients were reported to have lower baseline TCR diversity than healthy donors, and relapsed/refractory patients were reported to have lower baseline TCR diversity still.

Genomic DNA was isolated using the Qiagen DNeasy kit from unsorted PBMCs as well as from negatively selected CD4+ and CD8+ fractions. Amplification of TCR beta CDR3 regions was done by immunoSEQ multiplex PCR with primers that anneal to V and J segments. A synthetic immune receptor repertoire was used to minimize amplification bias, and remaining bias was computationally removed after sequencing. The study's own analysis went as follows. Custom Python scripts were used to quantify repertoire diversity as the Shannon entropy index. Unsorted, CD4+ and CD8+ repertoires were analyzed separately, except in combined analyses where CD4+ and CD8+ sequences were merged in silico. A clone counted as expanded when the clone's frequency after treatment rose at least 2-fold relative to C1D1, and clones undetected at baseline were given a pseudocount of 0.5. Singleton clones were defined as clones with 0 or 1 copy at C1D1, and non-singleton clones were defined as clones with 2 or more copies. Clones expanded in unsorted samples were annotated as CD4+, CD8+ or unknown by matching protein sequences in sorted samples from the same patient. Diversity changes from C1D1 to C4D1 were tested in paired samples using Wilcoxon tests. TCRdb provides this immuneACCESS table in a form limited to in-frame rearrangements. Some clones are lacking; in checked studies, under half of them reflect an unresolved V gene, and why the rest are absent is not known. V, J and clone size are taken as reported in that table, and D and trimming were inferred from the DNA itself. The sample includes about 46,000 clones, with about 75% observed a single time. The ten largest clones represent roughly 12% of the sample.

Sequenced material: peripheral blood mononuclear cells (PBMCs), taken before the fourth cycle of nivolumab. This receptor was obtained from a human donor with classical Hodgkin lymphoma. Recombination linked TRBV7-8 to TRBJ1-3; 7 junctional bases match TRBD1. CDR3 reads: CASSLGTGVSGNTIYF. The nucleotide sequence is TGTGCCAGCAGCTTAGGGACAGGCGTCTCTGGAAACACCATATATTTT. Full variable domain (CDR3 extended with the reference TRBV7-8 and TRBJ1-3 proteins): GAGVSQSPRYKVAKRGQDVALRCDPISGHVSLFWYQQALGQGPEFLTYFQNEAQLDKSGLPSDRFFAERPEGSVSTLKIQRTQQEDSAVYLCASSLGTGVSGNTIYFGEGSWLTVV.